A selection of T cell receptor beta chains follows, all from one sample in a study of blood T cell repertoires in COVID-19. Clones were sequenced by immunoSEQ multiplex PCR, and TCRdb holds only the in-frame ones, with some missing. The table shows roughly 80,000 clones, with roughly 80% occurring only once. The sequenced sample consisted of peripheral blood. These receptors were taken from a man aged 80 or over with acute or convalescent COVID-19. Each CDR3 is given with its conserved first and last residue. The D gene is left open where the match is weak. Rows may omit the clone size; those that give it use once, few, many or a size class.

j_call clone_size d_call v_call cdr3_nt cdr3_aa
TRBJ2-3 . TRBD1 TRBV11-3 TGTGCCAGCAGCTTAGAGGGGACAGTACCAGATACGCAGTATTTT CASSLEGTVPDTQYF
TRBJ1-4 . TRBD1 TRBV19 TGTGCCACCGGGGACAGGGGAGACGAAAAACTGTTTTTT CATGDRGDEKLFF
TRBJ1-6 . . TRBV28 TGTGCCAGCAGTACGGCGGGAGGATTTAATTCGCCCCTCCACTTT CASSTAGGFNSPLHF
TRBJ1-5 once TRBD1 TRBV27 TGTGCCAGCAGTTTGGGGACAGTAAGCGGTCAGCCCCAGCATTTT CASSLGTVSGQPQHF
TRBJ2-4 . . TRBV21-1 TGTGCCAGCAGTAAGGCGGCAGGGGCGAGGGTAAAACGGATTCAGTACTTC CASSKAAGARVKRIQYF
TRBJ1-1 once . TRBV5-1 TGCGCCAGCAGAGAACAGGGAGCCGGGACCACTGAAGCTTTCTTT CASREQGAGTTEAFF
TRBJ1-4 few . TRBV5-1 TGCGCCAGCCCCTCCGGTCGGGTACCAACTAATGAAAAACTGTTTTTT CASPSGRVPTNEKLFF
TRBJ2-1 . TRBD2 TRBV4-2 TGTGCCAGCAGCCAAGCCATAGCGGGGGGGCCTTACAATGAGCAGTTCTTC CASSQAIAGGPYNEQFF
TRBJ2-7 few . TRBV11-2 TGTGCCAGCAGCTTACAGGGGTCCTACGAGCAGTACTTC CASSLQGSYEQYF
TRBJ1-1 once . TRBV5-1 TGCGCCAGCAGCCGGGCTGATGGGGGGGGCACTGAAGCTTTCTTT CASSRADGGGTEAFF
TRBJ2-7 . . TRBV6-5 TGTGCCAGCAGTTACTCGAGCCAGGGAGGCTCCTACGAGCAGTACTTC CASSYSSQGGSYEQYF
TRBJ2-6 . TRBD2 TRBV30 TGTGCCGGCCATCTAAGCGGGGGGGGCTCTGGGGCCAACGTCCTGACTTTC CAGHLSGGGSGANVLTF
TRBJ2-7 few . TRBV7-2 TGTGCCAGCAGCTTAGCTGGACAGCGCGCCTACGAGCAGTACTTC CASSLAGQRAYEQYF
TRBJ2-7 . TRBD2 TRBV7-8 TGTGCCAGCAGCAGATCGGGAGGACTCTACGAGCAGTACTTC CASSRSGGLYEQYF
TRBJ2-1 . TRBD2 TRBV6-5 TGTGCCAGCAGTACGACTAGCGGCTACAATGAGCAGTTCTTC CASSTTSGYNEQFF
TRBJ1-1 . . TRBV15 TGTGCCACCAGCGAGGAGGGCAGGTTGGGCACTGAAGCTTTCTTT CATSEEGRLGTEAFF
TRBJ1-3 . . TRBV5-1 TGCGCCAGCAGCCCGCTTGGGGCGAGTCCTGGAAACACCATATATTTT CASSPLGASPGNTIYF
TRBJ1-2 . TRBD1 TRBV27 TGTGCCAGCAGTCGGGACAGGGGGCTCGTTGGCTACACCTTC CASSRDRGLVGYTF
TRBJ2-7 . . TRBV9 TGTGCCAGCAGGGCCGTTTTACAGGGCTCCTACGAGCAGTACTTC CASRAVLQGSYEQYF
TRBJ2-3 . TRBD2 TRBV7-9 TGTGCCAGCAGCTTGACCGGGACGGGGGGGTATTTT CASSLTGTGGYF
TRBJ1-1 . . TRBV12-3/TRBV12-4 TGTGCCAGCAGTCAAGGGGCCCCTGGAGCTTTCTTT CASSQGAPGAFF
TRBJ1-2 . . TRBV6-4 TGTGCCAGCAGCCAAGGAGGTGGCTACACCTTC CASSQGGGYTF
TRBJ1-1 . . TRBV5-6 TGTGCCAGCAGATCAGGGATGGCTATCGAAGCTTTCTTT CASRSGMAIEAFF
TRBJ1-4 . . TRBV19 TGTGCCAGTAGTCCCGGGACTCAGAATGAAAAACTGTTTTTT CASSPGTQNEKLFF
TRBJ2-2 . . TRBV7-3 TGTGCCAGCTCCCAGGCCGGGGGGAACACCGGGGAGCTGTTTTTT CASSQAGGNTGELFF
TRBJ2-3 . TRBD1 TRBV15 TGTGCCACCAGCAGTTACCGGGACAGGGAGGAGTATTTT CATSSYRDREEYF
TRBJ1-2 . . TRBV6-6 TGTGCCAGCACTACAGTGAACTATGGCTACACCTTC CASTTVNYGYTF
TRBJ1-4 . TRBD1 TRBV19 TGTGCCAGTAGTGTCCGGGACAGAGAAAAACTGTTTTTT CASSVRDREKLFF
TRBJ1-2 . TRBD1 TRBV6-5 TGTGCCAGCAGAACCGGACAGGGATCCCTCGGGGGCTACACCTTC CASRTGQGSLGGYTF
TRBJ2-7 . . TRBV7-9 TGTGCCAGCAGCTTAGAGCCCTACGAGCAGTACTTC CASSLEPYEQYF
TRBJ1-2 . TRBD1 TRBV5-1 TGCGCCAGCAGATCCCAGACAGGGGGCCCGGCTGCCTATGGCTACACCTTC CASRSQTGGPAAYGYTF
TRBJ2-1 . . TRBV19 TGTGCCAGTAGTCCCACCGGGAACTACAATGAGCAGTTCTTC CASSPTGNYNEQFF
TRBJ2-2 . . TRBV5-1 TGCGCCAGCAGCTTGGGAGCCGGGGGCACCGGGGAGCTGTTTTTT CASSLGAGGTGELFF
TRBJ2-5 . TRBD2 TRBV19 TGTGCCAGTAGTATGTCCACTAGCGGGGGGGCCGGGGAGACCCAGTACTTC CASSMSTSGGAGETQYF
TRBJ2-3 . . TRBV5-6 TGTGCCAGCAGCTTTAGGCAGGCCAACACAGATACGCAGTATTTT CASSFRQANTDTQYF
TRBJ2-3 . TRBD2 TRBV7-9 TGTGCCAGCAGCCTAGGGACTAGCGGTCGCACAGATACGCAGTATTTT CASSLGTSGRTDTQYF
TRBJ1-1 few . TRBV6-5 TGTGCCAGCAGGCCAAAAGGGGGAGCTGAAGCTTTCTTT CASRPKGGAEAFF
TRBJ1-4 . TRBD1 TRBV5-4 TGTGCCAGCAGGGGGGGACAGGGGAATGAAAAACTGTTTTTT CASRGGQGNEKLFF
TRBJ2-1 . TRBD2 TRBV19 TGTGCCAGTAGTTTCCAGCGGGGGGCCTACAATGAGCAGTTCTTC CASSFQRGAYNEQFF
TRBJ1-6 . . TRBV10-1 TGCGCCAGCACTTTCCGGAGCTCCTATAATTCACCCCTCCACTTT CASTFRSSYNSPLHF
TRBJ2-7 . . TRBV3-1/TRBV3-2 TGTGCCAGCAGCTCCTCACAGGGTACCGAGCAGTACTTC CASSSSQGTEQYF
TRBJ2-2 . TRBD1 TRBV23-1 TGCGCCAGCAAACAGGGGGATGTCGGGGAGCTGTTTTTT CASKQGDVGELFF
TRBJ2-7 . TRBD1 TRBV7-9 TGTGCCAGCAGCCGGGGACAGGGGAGCTCCTACGAGCAGTACTTC CASSRGQGSSYEQYF
TRBJ2-2 few TRBD1 TRBV9 TGTGCCAGCAAAACAGGGGGCGCGAACACCGGGGAGCTGTTTTTT CASKTGGANTGELFF
TRBJ2-7 . . TRBV5-1 TGCGCCAGCAGCTTGGCCGGCAGGGGATCCTACGAGCAGTACTTC CASSLAGRGSYEQYF
TRBJ1-5 . . TRBV9 TGTGCCAGCAGCGTAGCCGGGAATGACCAGCCCCAGCATTTT CASSVAGNDQPQHF
TRBJ1-2 . TRBD1 TRBV5-1 TGCGCCAGCAGCTTGGGGACAGGGACCAACTATGGCTACACCTTC CASSLGTGTNYGYTF
TRBJ2-5 . TRBD2 TRBV20-1 TGCAGTGCTGGTGGACTAGCGGGGTCACAAGAGACCCAGTACTTC CSAGGLAGSQETQYF
TRBJ2-3 . TRBD2 TRBV6-1 TGTGCCAGCAGTGAACCCCCTAGCGGGGGATCAGATACGCAGTATTTT CASSEPPSGGSDTQYF
TRBJ2-7 . TRBD2 TRBV9 TGTGCCAGCTCCCCCCCGCCGCGGGCTAGCGGGCAGTACGAGCAGTACTTC CASSPPPRASGQYEQYF
TRBJ1-2 . . TRBV4-1 TGCGCCAGCAGCCAAGAAGGGCAGGGTGTAAGCTATGGCTACACCTTC CASSQEGQGVSYGYTF
TRBJ1-2 . . TRBV2 TGTGCCAGCAGCAGATCAAACTATGGCTACACCTTC CASSRSNYGYTF
TRBJ1-1 . . TRBV18 TGTGCCAGCTCACCCGGACAGAAAAACACTGAAGCTTTCTTT CASSPGQKNTEAFF
TRBJ2-7 . TRBD2 TRBV12-3/TRBV12-4 TGTGCCAGCAGCATTGGACTAGCGGGGCAGTACTTC CASSIGLAGQYF
TRBJ2-7 . TRBD1 TRBV27 TGTGCCAGCAGTCCCGGGACAGGGGGCTCGGTACCGTACTTC CASSPGTGGSVPYF
TRBJ1-4 few . TRBV7-2 TGTGCCAGCAGCTTAGCGAGCCAGGGAGGGGAAAAACTGTTTTTT CASSLASQGGEKLFF
TRBJ1-4 once . TRBV6-5 TGTGCCAGCAGTTATACCAGGGGTGGTGAAAAACTGTTTTTT CASSYTRGGEKLFF
TRBJ1-2 few TRBD1 TRBV20-1 TGCAGTGCTAGTGCGGACAGGGACGGGGGCTATGGCTACACCTTC CSASADRDGGYGYTF
TRBJ2-7 once TRBD1 TRBV3-1/TRBV3-2 TGTGCCAGCTCCGTGGGGACAGGGGGTTACGAGCAGTACTTC CASSVGTGGYEQYF
TRBJ1-1 . . TRBV18 TGTGCCAGCTCACCAAAGGGGGTCACTGAAGCTTTCTTT CASSPKGVTEAFF